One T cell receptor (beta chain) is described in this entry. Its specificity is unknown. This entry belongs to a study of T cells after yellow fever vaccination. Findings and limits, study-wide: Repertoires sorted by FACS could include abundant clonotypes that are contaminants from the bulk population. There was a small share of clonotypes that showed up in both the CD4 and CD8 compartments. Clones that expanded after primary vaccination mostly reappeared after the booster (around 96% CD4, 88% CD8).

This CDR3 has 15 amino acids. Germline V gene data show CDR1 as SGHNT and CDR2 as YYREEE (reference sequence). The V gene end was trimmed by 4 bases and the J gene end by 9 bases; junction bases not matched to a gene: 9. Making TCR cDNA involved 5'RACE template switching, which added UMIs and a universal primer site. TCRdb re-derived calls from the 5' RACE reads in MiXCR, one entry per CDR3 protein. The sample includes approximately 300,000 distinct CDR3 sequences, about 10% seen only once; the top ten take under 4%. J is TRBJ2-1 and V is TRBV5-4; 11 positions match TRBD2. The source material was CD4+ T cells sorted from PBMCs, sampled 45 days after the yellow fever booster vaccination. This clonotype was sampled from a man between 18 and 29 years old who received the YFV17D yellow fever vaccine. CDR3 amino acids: CASSQLAGERSEQFF. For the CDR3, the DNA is TGTGCCAGCAGCCAACTAGCGGGGGAGCGTAGTGAGCAGTTCTTC. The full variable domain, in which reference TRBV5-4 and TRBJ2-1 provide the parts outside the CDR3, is ETGVTQSPTHLIKTRGQQVTLRCSSQSGHNTVSWYQQALGQGPQFIFQYYREEENGRGNFPPRFSGLQFPNYSSELNVNALELDDSALYLCASSQLAGERSEQFFGPGTRLTVL.